The 5 T cell receptor beta chains in this list originate from one sample, sequenced in a study of T cells in localized non-small cell lung cancer. Profiled with immunoSEQ multiplex PCR; TCRdb holds only in-frame clones, not every one. Here the sample spans 30,000 to 35,000 clones, roughly 90% being singletons. Material: peripheral blood, obtained before any cancer treatment. The receptor set was obtained from a female donor older than 55 with stage I lung adenocarcinoma.

J is TRBJ1-2 and V is TRBV29-1; 9 bases are a match to TRBD1. Looked up from germline, CDR1 is SQVTM and CDR2 is ANQGSEA. J gave up 6 bases and V 5 bases, and 7 bases lay outside the gene matches. There are 13 residues in the CDR3. The CDR3 spells CSVPPGQGHGYTF. In DNA, the CDR3 is TGCAGCGTTCCCCCGGGACAGGGACATGGCTACACCTTC.

The chain carries TRBV4-1 and TRBJ1-5, with D unclear. Deletions cut 0 bases from V and 5 bases from J, with 5 bases between. CDR1 is MGHRA and CDR2 is YSYEKL in the germline V gene. This CDR3 spans 13 amino acids. This CDR3 is CASSQDRHQPQHF. CDR3 nucleotides: TGCGCCAGCAGCCAAGATAGGCATCAGCCCCAGCATTTT.

V is TRBV28 and J is TRBJ2-2; maybe TRBD1 (5 bases). The CDR3 covers 19 residues. The germline V and J ends were trimmed by 5 bases and 5 bases, with 27 bases remaining between them. Germline CDR1 is MDHEN and CDR2 is SYDVKM. CDR3 amino acids: CASSPRPGMVLPLTGELFF. DNA for the CDR3: TGTGCCAGCAGTCCTCGACCAGGGATGGTGCTGCCCCTAACCGGGGAGCTGTTTTTT.

The chain recombines TRBV7-2 with TRBJ2-2, with D perhaps matching TRBD2 (5 bases). Germline CDR1 reads SGHTA; CDR2 reads FQGNSA. The CDR3 extends over 14 amino acids. V dropped 5 bases and J dropped 4 bases, with 11 bases sitting between them. The DNA for the CDR3 is TGTGCCAGCAGCAAAACTAGTGGCACCGGGGAGCTGTTTTTT. This translates into CASSKTSGTGELFF.

This clone was counted once. The chain uses TRBV19 and TRBJ1-4; D unresolved. CDR3 length: 14 residues. Germline lookup yields CDR1 LNHDA and CDR2 SQIVND (reference sequence). Trimming left V 3 bases short and J 1 base short, with 6 bases between. Here the CDR3 reads CASSITITNEKLFF. CDR3 in DNA: TGTGCCAGTAGTATTACGATAACTAATGAAAAACTGTTTTTT.